The rows below give T cell receptor beta chains drawn from one sample of a study of radiation and T cells in renal cell carcinoma. Data came from immunoSEQ multiplex PCR; TCRdb stores just in-frame clones and leaves some out. Counted here are 150,000 or so clones, roughly nine tenths occurring once; the ten biggest clones make up over 9%. The source material was blood, sampled from a patient whose treatment included radiotherapy and nephrectomy. The receptors here all came from a woman aged 45-60 years with renal cell carcinoma. CDR3s leave out the opening cysteine and the closing phenylalanine or tryptophan.

V gene	J gene	CDR3 protein
TRBV6-6	TRBJ2-5	ASSPGQGYQETQY
TRBV7-9	TRBJ1-1	ASWDTLNTEAF
TRBV6-5	TRBJ1-2	ASSYREGGYGYT
TRBV5-1	TRBJ1-4	ASSLAGTGNEKLF
TRBV9	TRBJ1-5	ASSVEGGNQPQH
TRBV25-1	TRBJ1-1	ASTISPNTEAF
TRBV5-6	TRBJ2-1	ASSMGLSSYNEQF
TRBV7-9	TRBJ1-5	ASSEQSNQPQH
TRBV5-6	TRBJ2-3	ASSLYQGATDTQY
TRBV5-1	TRBJ2-2	ASRAGQSIGELF
TRBV6-1	TRBJ2-1	ASTTSGGADEQF
TRBV7-7	TRBJ2-2	ASSLTAGPYTGELF
TRBV2	TRBJ2-3	AKGLLDTQY
TRBV4-1	TRBJ2-2	ASTYGASNTGELF
TRBV2	TRBJ2-1	ASGSGGANEQF
TRBV4-1	TRBJ1-1	ASSLTRRLIMNTEAF
TRBV29-1	TRBJ1-2	SVGDRGTNYGYT
TRBV28	TRBJ2-5	ASSPLKSSGGARSGETQY
TRBV19	TRBJ2-5	ASNDRASQETQY
TRBV6-1	TRBJ2-5	ASSEVGQETQY
TRBV18	TRBJ2-7	ASSPGQGALEQY
TRBV2	TRBJ1-6	ASSARPTYNSPLH
TRBV6-1	TRBJ2-5	ASSEPAGGRETQY
TRBV7-8	TRBJ1-3	ASSPGNNGNTIY
TRBV9	TRBJ2-3	ASSYRGSTDTQY
TRBV18	TRBJ1-4	ASSPRTGGLETNEKLF
TRBV19	TRBJ1-2	ASTKDPRDYGYT
TRBV4-1	TRBJ2-5	ASSQGRSSWTGRETQY
TRBV5-5	TRBJ2-1	ASSPRTSGATGFQF
TRBV11-2	TRBJ1-1	ASNRPNTEAF
TRBV7-6	TRBJ2-1	ASSLAGGPNNEQF
TRBV30	TRBJ1-1	AWKGRPNTEAF
TRBV14	TRBJ1-2	ASSQGAGLFYGYT
TRBV6-5	TRBJ1-1	ASSLGQLNTEAF
TRBV4-3	TRBJ1-2	ASSQDLSRGPFGYT
TRBV14	TRBJ1-2	ASSQDIVGYGYT
TRBV7-2	TRBJ2-7	ASSLAPGVRTYEQY
TRBV7-3	TRBJ1-1	ASSLTANTEAF
TRBV9	TRBJ2-5	ASSVGGFDQETQY
TRBV7-2	TRBJ2-1	ASSLGQSYNEQF
TRBV7-2	TRBJ1-2	ASSLDREGGYT
TRBV6-1	TRBJ1-5	ASSELGALGNQPQH
TRBV10-3	TRBJ1-1	AIKGEGRWGRTEAF
TRBV27	TRBJ2-5	ASNRRTGTGETQY
TRBV5-8	TRBJ2-7	ASSSISPGGEQY
TRBV5-1	TRBJ2-6	ASSLGTGRSGANVLT
TRBV6-1	TRBJ1-5	ASSEEGQGFQPQH
TRBV27	TRBJ2-7	ASSKEQGQYRYEQY
TRBV15	TRBJ2-1	ATSRAGQGASEQF
TRBV18	TRBJ1-5	ASSPVMVAARENNQPQH